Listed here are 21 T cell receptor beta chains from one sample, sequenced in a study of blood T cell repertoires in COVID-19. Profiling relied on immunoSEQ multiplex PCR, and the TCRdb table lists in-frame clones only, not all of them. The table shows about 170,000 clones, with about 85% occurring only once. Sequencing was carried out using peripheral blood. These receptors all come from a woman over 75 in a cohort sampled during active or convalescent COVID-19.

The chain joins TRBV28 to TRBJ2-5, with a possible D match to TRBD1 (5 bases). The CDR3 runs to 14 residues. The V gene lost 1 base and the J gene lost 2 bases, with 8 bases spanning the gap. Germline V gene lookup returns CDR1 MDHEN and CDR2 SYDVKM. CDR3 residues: CASSLLRQQETQYF. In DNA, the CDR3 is TGTGCCAGCAGTTTATTAAGACAGCAAGAGACCCAGTACTTC. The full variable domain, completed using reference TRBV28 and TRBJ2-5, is DVKVTQSSRYLVKRTGEKVFLECVQDMDHENMFWYRQDPGLGLRLIYFSYDVKMKEKGDIPEGYSVSREKKERFSLILESASTNQTSMYLCASSLLRQQETQYFGPGTRLLVL.

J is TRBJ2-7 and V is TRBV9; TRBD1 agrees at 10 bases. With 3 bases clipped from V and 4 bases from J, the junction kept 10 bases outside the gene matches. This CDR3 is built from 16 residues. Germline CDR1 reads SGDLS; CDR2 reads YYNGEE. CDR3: CASSAGWTGGLYEQYF. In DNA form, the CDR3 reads TGTGCCAGCAGCGCAGGCTGGACAGGGGGTTTGTACGAGCAGTACTTC.

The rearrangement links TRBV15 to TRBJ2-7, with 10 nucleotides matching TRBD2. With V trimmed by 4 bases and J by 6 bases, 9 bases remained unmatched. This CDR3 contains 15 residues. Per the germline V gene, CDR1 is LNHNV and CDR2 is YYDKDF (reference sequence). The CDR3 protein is CATSKLSGRASEQYV. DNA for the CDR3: TGTGCCACCAGCAAGCTGAGCGGGAGGGCCTCCGAGCAGTACGTC.

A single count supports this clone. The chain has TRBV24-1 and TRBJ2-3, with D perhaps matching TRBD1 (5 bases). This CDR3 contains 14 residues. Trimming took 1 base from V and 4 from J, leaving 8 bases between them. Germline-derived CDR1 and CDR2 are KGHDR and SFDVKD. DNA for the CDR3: TGTGCCACCAGTGATTTTCAGGGTTCAGATACGCAGTATTTT. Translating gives CATSDFQGSDTQYF.

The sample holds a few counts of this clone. The CDR3 sequence is CASSLSLSSYEQYF. The CDR3 nucleotides read TGTGCCAGCAGCTTGTCGCTGAGCTCCTACGAGCAGTACTTC. This chain uses TRBV7-9 with TRBJ2-7; D not certain. CDR3 length equals 14 residues. Germline CDR1 is SEHNR and CDR2 is FQNEAQ (reference sequence). V was shortened by 3 bases and J by 0 bases, with 9 bases between the two germline ends.

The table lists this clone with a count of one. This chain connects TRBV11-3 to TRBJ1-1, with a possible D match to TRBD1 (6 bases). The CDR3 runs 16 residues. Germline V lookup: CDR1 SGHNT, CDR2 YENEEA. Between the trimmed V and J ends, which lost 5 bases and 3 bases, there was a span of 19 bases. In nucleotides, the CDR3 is TGTGCCAGCAGCCCCGTGGTTACAGGGCGGCACACTGAAGCTTTCTTT. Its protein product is CASSPVVTGRHTEAFF.

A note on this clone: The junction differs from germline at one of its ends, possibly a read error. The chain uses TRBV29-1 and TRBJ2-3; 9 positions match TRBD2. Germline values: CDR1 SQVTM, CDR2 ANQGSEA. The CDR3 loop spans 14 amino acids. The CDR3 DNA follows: TGCAGCGCTGAAATAGGGCTAGCGGGGAGTACGCAGTATTTT. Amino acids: CSAEIGLAGSTQYF.

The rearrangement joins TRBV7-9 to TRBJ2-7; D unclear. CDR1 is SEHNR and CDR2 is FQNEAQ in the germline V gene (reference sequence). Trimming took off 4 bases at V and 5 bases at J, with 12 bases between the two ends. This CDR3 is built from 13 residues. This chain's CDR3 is CASSSATENEQYV. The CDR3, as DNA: TGTGCCAGCAGCTCTGCAACAGAAAACGAGCAGTACGTC.

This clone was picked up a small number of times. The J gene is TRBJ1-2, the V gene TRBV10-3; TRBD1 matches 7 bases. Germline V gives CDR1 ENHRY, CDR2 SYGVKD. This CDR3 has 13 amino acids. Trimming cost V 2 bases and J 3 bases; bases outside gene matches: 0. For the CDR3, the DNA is TGTGCCATCAGTGAGACAGGGGACTATGGCTACACCTTC. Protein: CAISETGDYGYTF.

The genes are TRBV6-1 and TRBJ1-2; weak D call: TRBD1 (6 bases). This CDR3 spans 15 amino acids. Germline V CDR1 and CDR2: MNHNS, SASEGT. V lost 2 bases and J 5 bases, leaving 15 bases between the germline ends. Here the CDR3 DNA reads TGTGCCAGCAGTGAACCTCCTTGGACAGCGTATGGCTACACCTTC. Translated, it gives CASSEPPWTAYGYTF.

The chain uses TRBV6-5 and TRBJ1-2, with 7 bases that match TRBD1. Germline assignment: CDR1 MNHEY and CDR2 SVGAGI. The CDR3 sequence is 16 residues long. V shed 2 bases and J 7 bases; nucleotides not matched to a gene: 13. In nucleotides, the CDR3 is TGTGCCAGCAGTTACGCATCTAGGAGGGGGCGCGGTGGCTACACCTTC. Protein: CASSYASRRGRGGYTF.

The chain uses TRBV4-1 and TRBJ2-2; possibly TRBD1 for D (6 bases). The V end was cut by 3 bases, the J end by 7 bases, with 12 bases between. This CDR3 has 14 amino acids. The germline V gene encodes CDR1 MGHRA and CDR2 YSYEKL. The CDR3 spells CASSHQEGDGELFF. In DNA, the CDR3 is TGCGCCAGCAGCCATCAAGAGGGGGACGGGGAGCTGTTTTTT.

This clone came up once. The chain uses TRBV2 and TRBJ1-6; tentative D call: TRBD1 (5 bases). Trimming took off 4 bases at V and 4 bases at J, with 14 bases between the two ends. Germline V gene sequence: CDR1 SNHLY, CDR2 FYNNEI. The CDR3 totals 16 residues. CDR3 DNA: TGTGCCAGCAGTGGGCAGGGCCCGAGGTATAATTCACCCCTCCACTTT. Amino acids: CASSGQGPRYNSPLHF.

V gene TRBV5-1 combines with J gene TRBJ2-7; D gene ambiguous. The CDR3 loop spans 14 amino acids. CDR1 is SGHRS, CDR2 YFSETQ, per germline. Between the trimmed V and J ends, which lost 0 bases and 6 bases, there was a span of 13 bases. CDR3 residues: CASSLELGPSEQYF. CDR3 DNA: TGCGCCAGCAGCTTGGAACTGGGCCCCAGCGAGCAGTACTTC.

Written as DNA, the CDR3 is TGTGCCAGCAGTGAAGCTCCAGGGAGCAATCAGCCCCAGCATTTT. As protein: CASSEAPGSNQPQHF. The chain carries TRBV6-1 and TRBJ1-5, with D maybe TRBD1 (5 bases). CDR1 is MNHNS, CDR2 SASEGT, per germline. Trimming removed 0 bases at V and 1 base at J, with 7 bases between. The CDR3 covers 15 residues.

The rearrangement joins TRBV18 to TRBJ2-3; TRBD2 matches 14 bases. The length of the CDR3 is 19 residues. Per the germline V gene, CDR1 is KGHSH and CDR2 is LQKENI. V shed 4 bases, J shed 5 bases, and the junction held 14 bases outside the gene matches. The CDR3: CASSRTGLAGESSGDTQYF. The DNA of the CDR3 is TGTGCCAGCTCACGGACGGGACTAGCGGGAGAAAGTTCGGGAGATACGCAGTATTTT.

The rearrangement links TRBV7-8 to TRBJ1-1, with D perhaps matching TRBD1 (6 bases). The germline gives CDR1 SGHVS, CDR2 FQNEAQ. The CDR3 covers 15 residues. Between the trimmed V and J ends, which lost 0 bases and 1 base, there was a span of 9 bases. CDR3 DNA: TGTGCCAGCAGCTTAGCCTGGACAGCGAACACTGAAGCTTTCTTT. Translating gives CASSLAWTANTEAFF.

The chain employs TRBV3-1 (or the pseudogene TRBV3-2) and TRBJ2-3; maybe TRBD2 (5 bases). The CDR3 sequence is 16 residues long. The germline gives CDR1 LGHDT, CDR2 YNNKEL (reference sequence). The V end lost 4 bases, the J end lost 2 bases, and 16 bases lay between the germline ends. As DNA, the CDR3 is TGTGCCAGCAGCCCGCGGAAAGCGGTAATCACAGATACGCAGTATTTT. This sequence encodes CASSPRKAVITDTQYF.

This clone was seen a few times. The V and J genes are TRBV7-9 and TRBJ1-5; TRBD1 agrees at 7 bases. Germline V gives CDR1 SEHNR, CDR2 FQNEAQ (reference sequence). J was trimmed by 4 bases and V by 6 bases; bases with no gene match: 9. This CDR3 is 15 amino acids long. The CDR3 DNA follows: TGTGCCAGCAGATTCGAACAGGGGTATAATCAGCCCCAGCATTTT. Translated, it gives CASRFEQGYNQPQHF.

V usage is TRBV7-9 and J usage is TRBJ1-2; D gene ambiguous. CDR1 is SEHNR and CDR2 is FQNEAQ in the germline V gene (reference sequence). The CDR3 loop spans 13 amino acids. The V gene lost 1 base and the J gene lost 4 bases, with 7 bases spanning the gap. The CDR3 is CASSLGSGYGYTF. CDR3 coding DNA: TGTGCCAGCAGCTTAGGGTCAGGCTATGGCTACACCTTC.

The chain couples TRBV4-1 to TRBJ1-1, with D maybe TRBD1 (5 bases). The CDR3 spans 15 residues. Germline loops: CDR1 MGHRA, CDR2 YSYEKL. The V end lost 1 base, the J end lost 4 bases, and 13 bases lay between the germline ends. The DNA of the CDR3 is TGCGCCAGCAGCCAAGGGCAGGGTGTGGGCACTGAAGCTTTCTTT. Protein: CASSQGQGVGTEAFF.